These T cell receptor beta chains were read from a single sample in a study of CD8 T cells in ankylosing spondylitis. TCRdb redid the calling of the 5' RACE reads with MiXCR, one entry per CDR3 protein. Among about 39,000 distinct CDR3 sequences, around 10% were seen once, and the ten largest hold roughly 16%. Sequencing was done on a sample of blood, either unsorted or a sorted T cell fraction (not recorded which). The source is a male donor with ankylosing spondylitis or in good health (not recorded which). The CDR3 runs from the conserved cysteine through the conserved F or W. Each record gives: clone size, D gene, V gene, J gene, CDR3 DNA, CDR3 protein. D genes are given only for firm matches. Clone size is stated in some rows and not others, as once, few, many or a class when expanded.

many	TRBD1	TRBV28	TRBJ1-3	TGTGCCAGCGCCCTCGGGACAGGGCTCTCTGGAAACACCATATATTTT	CASALGTGLSGNTIYF
few	-	TRBV29-1	TRBJ2-6	TGCAGCGTAGCGACGCTCCCTGGGGCCAACGTCCTGACTTTC	CSVATLPGANVLTF
many	-	TRBV12-3/TRBV12-4	TRBJ2-3	TGTGCCAGCAGTGACCGAAGCGGGCCGTCACGAGATACGCAGTATTTT	CASSDRSGPSRDTQYF
many	-	TRBV10-2	TRBJ2-7	TGCGCCAGCACTGGGACTCTTTTCTACGAGCAGTACTTC	CASTGTLFYEQYF
many	TRBD2	TRBV5-1	TRBJ2-3	TGCGCCAGCAGCTCCAGCCATGCGGGAGAGACAGATACGCAGTATTTT	CASSSSHAGETDTQYF
many	-	TRBV6-5	TRBJ1-1	TGTGCCAGCAGTTACCAGGGCTGGACTGAAGCTTTCTTT	CASSYQGWTEAFF
few	TRBD2	TRBV7-9	TRBJ2-7	TGTGCCAGCAGCTTAATACTAGCGGGAGGGCCGGGCGAGCAGTACTTC	CASSLILAGGPGEQYF
-	TRBD1	TRBV10-2	TRBJ1-1	TGCGCCAGCAGTCAGAGGGACAGGGGTCGGACTGAAGCTTTCTTT	CASSQRDRGRTEAFF
many	TRBD2	TRBV7-8	TRBJ2-7	TGTGCCAGCAGCTTAGAGGGAGGGCCCGACGAGCAGTACTTC	CASSLEGGPDEQYF
many	TRBD1	TRBV12-3/TRBV12-4	TRBJ1-3	TGTGCCAGCAGTTCAGGGGGTTTCGACCTCTCTGGAAACACCATATATTTT	CASSSGGFDLSGNTIYF
many	-	TRBV6-1	TRBJ2-7	TGTGCCAGCAGACAACGGGCTCTACACTCCTACGAGCAGTACTTC	CASRQRALHSYEQYF
many	-	TRBV27	TRBJ1-6	TGTGCCAGCAGAGCTAAGGGGCTCGGGAATTCACCCCTCCACTTT	CASRAKGLGNSPLHF
many	-	TRBV29-1	TRBJ2-7	TGCAGCGTTGAGATGGCAGGGAGGTACGAGCAGTACTTC	CSVEMAGRYEQYF
-	-	TRBV28	TRBJ2-7	TGTGCCATGGGCCCCGGACAGCTCTACGGGCAGTACTTC	CAMGPGQLYGQYF
many	TRBD1	TRBV12-3/TRBV12-4	TRBJ1-6	TGTGCCAGCAGTTTAGGACAGGGCAATAATTCACCCCTCCACTTT	CASSLGQGNNSPLHF
medium-sized	TRBD1	TRBV6-1	TRBJ1-1	TGTGCCAGCAGCCAGACAGGGATGAACACTGAAGCTTTCTTT	CASSQTGMNTEAFF
many	TRBD2	TRBV4-3	TRBJ2-1	TGCGCCAGCAGCCAAGATAGCGAGCGGGAATACAATGAGCAGTTCTTC	CASSQDSEREYNEQFF
many	-	TRBV12-3/TRBV12-4	TRBJ2-5	TGTGCCACCTCGGACAGTTGGGCCCAAGAGACCCAGTACTTC	CATSDSWAQETQYF
many	-	TRBV29-1	TRBJ1-2	TGCAGCGTTGAAGACGAAGCCCCAAGGTGGGCCTATGGCTACACCTTC	CSVEDEAPRWAYGYTF
many	-	TRBV10-2	TRBJ1-5	TGCGCCAGCAGTGAGTCGTGGGGCAATCAGCCCCAGCATTTT	CASSESWGNQPQHF
-	-	TRBV7-3	TRBJ2-2	TGTGCCAGTAGGCCCGACAGAGTCACCGGGGAGCTGTTTTTT	CASRPDRVTGELFF
few	TRBD1	TRBV11-1	TRBJ2-3	TGTGCCAGCAGCGGCGACAGGGGTGTCACAGATACGCAGTATTTT	CASSGDRGVTDTQYF
many	TRBD2	TRBV4-3	TRBJ2-3	TGCGCCAGCAGCCAAGAAGACGCTAGCGGGAACACAGATACGCAGTATTTT	CASSQEDASGNTDTQYF
many	TRBD2	TRBV12-3/TRBV12-4	TRBJ2-1	TGTGCCAGCAGTTTAAAGGGGACTAGCGTCGGTGAGCAGTTCTTC	CASSLKGTSVGEQFF
many	-	TRBV5-4	TRBJ2-5	TGTGCCAGCAGACAGGGATCAGAGACCCAGTACTTC	CASRQGSETQYF
medium-sized	-	TRBV7-2	TRBJ2-1	TGTGCCAGCAGCTTAGCGCGTCACTCTGGTGAGCAGTTCTTC	CASSLARHSGEQFF
many	TRBD1	TRBV7-2	TRBJ2-4	TGTGCCAGCAGCCCAGGGGGCGCCGGCAAAAACATTCAGTACTTC	CASSPGGAGKNIQYF
many	-	TRBV6-1	TRBJ2-5	TGTGCCAGCAGTGGGGGGGAGGCCCAGGTTGAGACCCAGTACTTC	CASSGGEAQVETQYF